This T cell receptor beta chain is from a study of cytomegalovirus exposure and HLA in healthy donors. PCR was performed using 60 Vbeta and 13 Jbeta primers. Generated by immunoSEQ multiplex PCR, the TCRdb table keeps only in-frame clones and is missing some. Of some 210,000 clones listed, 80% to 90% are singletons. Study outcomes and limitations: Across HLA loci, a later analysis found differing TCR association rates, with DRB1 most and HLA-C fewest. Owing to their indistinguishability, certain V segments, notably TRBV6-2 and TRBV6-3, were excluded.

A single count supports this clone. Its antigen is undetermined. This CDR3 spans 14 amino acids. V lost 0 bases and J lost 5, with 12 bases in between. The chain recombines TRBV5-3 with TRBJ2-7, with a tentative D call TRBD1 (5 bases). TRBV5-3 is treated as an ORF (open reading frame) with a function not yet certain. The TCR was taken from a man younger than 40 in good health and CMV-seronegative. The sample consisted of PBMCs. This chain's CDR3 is CARSLAGWVHEQYF. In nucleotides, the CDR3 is TGTGCCAGAAGCTTGGCAGGGTGGGTCCACGAGCAGTACTTC.